Sequencing of this TCR beta chain was carried out in a study of T cells after yellow fever vaccination. Study-wide findings and caveats: FACS-sorted repertoires could harbor abundant contaminating bulk-population clonotypes.

MiXCR, applied by TCRdb to the 5' RACE reads, yields one record per CDR3 protein. Of 350,000 to 550,000 distinct CDR3 sequences listed, roughly a sixth are singletons. This clonotype occurred a few times. What it binds is not known. The V end was cut by 3 bases, the J end by 5 bases, with 14 bases between. Germline loops: CDR1 SEHNR, CDR2 FQNEAQ (reference sequence). The CDR3 loop spans 14 amino acids. This clonotype originated in a man aged 18 to 29 who received the YFV17D yellow fever vaccine. The specimen was PBMCs, collected before the yellow fever booster vaccination. This rearrangement joins TRBV7-9 to TRBJ2-7; D possibly uses TRBD1 or TRBD2 (5 bases each). CDR3 protein: CASSLGDGKDEQYV. The CDR3 DNA reads TGTGCCAGCAGCTTGGGGGACGGGAAGGACGAGCAGTACGTC.